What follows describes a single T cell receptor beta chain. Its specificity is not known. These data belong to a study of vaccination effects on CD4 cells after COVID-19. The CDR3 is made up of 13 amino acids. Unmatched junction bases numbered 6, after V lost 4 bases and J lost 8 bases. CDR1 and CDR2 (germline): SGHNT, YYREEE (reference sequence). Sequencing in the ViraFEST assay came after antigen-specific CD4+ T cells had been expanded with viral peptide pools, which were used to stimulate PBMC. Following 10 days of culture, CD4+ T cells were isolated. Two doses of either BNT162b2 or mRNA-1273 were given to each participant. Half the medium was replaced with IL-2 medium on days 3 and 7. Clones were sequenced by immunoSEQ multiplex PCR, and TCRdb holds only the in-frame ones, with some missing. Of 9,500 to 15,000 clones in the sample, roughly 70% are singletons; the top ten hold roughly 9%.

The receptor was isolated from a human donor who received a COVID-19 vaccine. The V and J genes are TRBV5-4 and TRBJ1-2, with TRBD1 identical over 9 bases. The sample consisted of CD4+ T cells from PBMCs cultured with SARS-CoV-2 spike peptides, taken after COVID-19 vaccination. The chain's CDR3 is CASSRDRVGGYTF. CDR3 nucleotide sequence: TGTGCCAGCAGCCGGGACAGGGTAGGAGGCTACACCTTC.